This passage covers 13 T cell receptor beta chains from one sample sequenced in a study of shared clonotypes between healthy human individuals. Here immunoSEQ multiplex PCR was the method, and the copy in TCRdb shows in-frame clones only, minus some. The table records 2 million to 2.5 million clones, roughly 95% of them present only once. Material for sequencing was naive CD4+ T cells sorted from blood. Sample subset: CD45RA+ positively selected. The receptor source for this set is a young man in good health.

This rearrangement joins TRBV19 to TRBJ1-5; possibly TRBD1 for D (6 bases). The germline V and J ends were trimmed by 5 bases and 0 bases, with 11 bases remaining between them. The CDR3 totals 15 residues. Germline V gene data show CDR1 as LNHDA and CDR2 as SQIVND (reference sequence). In DNA form, the CDR3 reads TGTGCCAGTAGTGCGACAGGCTTTAGCAATCAGCCCCAGCATTTT. Translating it yields CASSATGFSNQPQHF.

This sequence joins TRBV6-5 and TRBJ1-4; TRBD1 aligns across 9 bases. Germline V gene sequence: CDR1 MNHEY, CDR2 SVGAGI. The trim removed 2 bases at V and 4 bases at J, leaving 2 bases unmatched. This CDR3 contains 15 residues. The CDR3 loop reads CASSYGDRVNEKLFF. CDR3 nucleotide sequence: TGTGCCAGCAGTTACGGGGACAGGGTTAATGAAAAACTGTTTTTT.

J is TRBJ2-6 and V is TRBV5-1, with D possibly matching TRBD2 (5 bases). CDR3 length: 15 residues. Germline CDR1 and CDR2: SGHRS and YFSETQ. Trimming shortened V by 3 bases and J by 2 bases, and 9 bases separated the two germline ends. The CDR3 loop is CASSSGLTGANVLTF. The CDR3 nucleotides read TGCGCCAGCAGCTCGGGGTTAACTGGGGCCAACGTCCTGACTTTC.

CDR3 bases: TGTGCCAGCAGCTTGATGACAGGGGGCTCAGATACGCAGTATTTT. Amino acid sequence: CASSLMTGGSDTQYF. The chain is built from TRBV11-1 and TRBJ2-3, with 10 nucleotides matching TRBD1. The CDR3 spans 15 residues. J was trimmed by 4 bases and V by 3 bases; bases with no gene match: 4. CDR1 is SGHAT and CDR2 is FQDESV in the germline V gene (reference sequence).

The table lists this clone with a few counts. A read error may account for a junction end that differs from germline. V and J are TRBV30 and TRBJ1-1; D gene ambiguous. CDR3 length equals 11 residues. Per the germline V gene, CDR1 is GTSNPN and CDR2 is SVGIG (reference sequence). The CDR3: CACSGYTEAFF. In DNA form, the CDR3 reads TGTGCCTGCAGTGGCTACACTGAAGCTTTCTTT. Supplemented by reference TRBV30 and TRBJ1-1, the full variable domain reads SQTIHQWPATLVQPVGSPLSLECTVEGTSNPNLYWYRQAAGRGLQLLFYSVGIGQISSEVPQNLSASRPQDRQFILSSKKLLLSDSGFYLCACSGYTEAFFGQGTRLTVV.

J is TRBJ1-2 and V is TRBV2; possibly TRBD1 for D (5 bases). V lost 2 bases and J 3 bases, leaving 10 bases between the germline ends. Germline-derived CDR1 and CDR2 are SNHLY and FYNNEI. The CDR3 is made up of 14 amino acids. DNA of the CDR3: TGTGCCAGCAGTGAACGCCGGGGGGACTATGGCTACACCTTC. Translating gives CASSERRGDYGYTF.

This CDR3 is CASSGQSTNEKLFF. CDR3 sequence (DNA): TGTGCCAGCAGCGGGCAGTCAACTAATGAAAAACTGTTTTTT. This sequence joins TRBV2 and TRBJ1-4; D remains unclear. Looked up from germline, CDR1 is SNHLY and CDR2 is FYNNEI. The ends were cut back, 6 bases at V and 0 bases at J, with 8 bases in the middle. This CDR3 has 14 residues.

The gene calls are TRBV18 and TRBJ1-2; 11 bases are a match to TRBD1. The CDR3 covers 15 residues. Germline-derived CDR1 and CDR2 are KGHSH and LQKENI. Germline trimming cut 4 bases from V and 3 bases from J; bases unmatched to any gene: 4. Written as DNA, the CDR3 is TGTGCCAGCTCACAACCGGGACAGGGGGACTATGGCTACACCTTC. Protein sequence: CASSQPGQGDYGYTF.

The CDR3 protein is CASSTGTLAGVGGEQYF. The DNA of the CDR3 is TGTGCCAGCTCAACCGGGACCCTAGCGGGAGTGGGAGGCGAGCAGTACTTC. The rearrangement links TRBV18 to TRBJ2-7; TRBD2 matches 10 bases. Germline V gene lookup returns CDR1 KGHSH and CDR2 LQKENI. V shed 5 bases and J 6 bases; nucleotides not matched to a gene: 16. The CDR3 covers 17 residues. Together with reference TRBV18 and TRBJ2-7, the CDR3 gives the full variable domain: NAGVMQNPRHLVRRRGQEARLRCSPMKGHSHVYWYRQLPEEGLKFMVYLQKENIIDESGMPKERFSAEFPKEGPSILRIQQVVRGDSAAYFCASSTGTLAGVGGEQYFGPGTRLTVT.

This clone appeared a single time. The chain recombines TRBV30 with TRBJ2-7, with TRBD2 matching over 7 bases. CDR3 length equals 14 residues. Germline CDR1 is GTSNPN and CDR2 is SVGIG (reference sequence). Unmatched junction bases numbered 5, after V lost 0 bases and J lost 3 bases. CDR3 nucleotide sequence: TGTGCCTGGAGTGTATGGACTAGTTACTACGAGCAGTACTTC. This encodes CAWSVWTSYYEQYF.

This clone was counted a single time. This chain joins TRBV27 and TRBJ2-2, with TRBD2 matching over 11 bases. Germline V gene data show CDR1 as MNHEY and CDR2 as SMNVEV (reference sequence). This CDR3 is 16 amino acids long. Germline trimming cut 6 bases from V and 8 bases from J; bases unmatched to any gene: 11. The CDR3 DNA is TGTGCCAGCAGCCCCGGGACTAGCGGTGCCGGAGGGGAGCTGTTTTTT. It codes for CASSPGTSGAGGELFF.

This chain links TRBV7-9 with TRBJ1-5; D gene unclear. This CDR3 is 15 amino acids long. V lost 5 bases and J 3 bases, leaving 14 bases between the germline ends. Germline CDR1 is SEHNR and CDR2 is FQNEAQ (reference sequence). In nucleotides, the CDR3 is TGTGCCAGCAGCATATCCTTCGAGTACAATCAGCCCCAGCATTTT. Translation gives CASSISFEYNQPQHF.

The V and J genes are TRBV9 and TRBJ2-7, with 9 nucleotides matching TRBD1. J gave up 0 bases and V 3 bases, and 1 base lay outside the gene matches. CDR3 length: 14 residues. CDR1 and CDR2 from the germline V gene are SGDLS and YYNGEE. DNA of the CDR3: TGTGCCAGCAGCGAGACAGGGGGCTCCTACGAGCAGTACTTC. It yields the protein CASSETGGSYEQYF.